The next 10 T cell receptor beta chains were all read from a single sample in a study of T-cell memory formation after mild COVID-19 (TCRdb year 2021). Libraries came from 5' RACE. Sequencing was carried out with an Illumina NovaSeq 6000. The public reads were reprocessed in TCRdb via fastp at Q25 and MiXCR, keeping in-frame beta chains. Here each entry gathers all rows of one CDR3 protein and keeps the most common genes and DNA. The sample table records approximately 300,000 distinct CDR3 sequences; 8% to 9% of these occur just once. The ten largest clonotypes hold about 22% of the sample. Sequencing was done on a sample of PBMCs or a T cell subset sorted from them (not recorded which). These receptors all stem from a man between 18 and 35 years old who had mild COVID-19 (a few samples of this study predate the infection). The sample titles of this study are shuffled in the database, so cell type and time point are left out; the donor was told from shared clones.

The chain employs TRBV4-2 and TRBJ2-3; 8 positions match TRBD2. V lost 0 bases, J lost 4 bases, and 9 bases stayed unmatched. This CDR3 contains 17 residues. Looked up from germline, CDR1 is LGHNA and CDR2 is YNFKEQ. DNA of the CDR3: TGTGCCAGCAGCCAAGATGCAACTAGCGGTTTCGCAGATACGCAGTATTTT. It yields the protein CASSQDATSGFADTQYF.

V usage is TRBV5-1 and J usage is TRBJ2-2, with a possible D match to TRBD2 (7 bases). Trimming cost V 5 bases and J 4 bases, with 12 bases left between them. The CDR3 spans 14 residues. Germline V lookup: CDR1 SGHRS, CDR2 YFSETQ. The DNA for the CDR3 is TGCGCCAGCAGACACGGGGGGCCCACCGGGGAGCTGTTTTTT. It encodes CASRHGGPTGELFF.

The sample holds many counts of this clonotype. The chain employs TRBV30 and TRBJ1-1, with D hard to call. Germline V lookup: CDR1 GTSNPN, CDR2 SVGIG (reference sequence). The CDR3 length is 13 residues. V lost 4 bases, J lost 5 bases, and 14 bases lay in between. CDR3 sequence: CAWNINPSTEAFF. In DNA, the CDR3 is TGTGCCTGGAACATCAACCCGTCGACTGAAGCTTTCTTT. Combining the CDR3 with reference TRBV30 and TRBJ1-1 gives the whole variable domain SQTIHQWPATLVQPVGSPLSLECTVEGTSNPNLYWYRQAAGRGLQLLFYSVGIGQISSEVPQNLSASRPQDRQFILSSKKLLLSDSGFYLCAWNINPSTEAFFGQGTRLTVV.

Only a few counts were recorded for this clonotype. The chain employs TRBV12-3 or TRBV12-4 and TRBJ1-1; D not certain. The V end was cut by 2 bases, the J end by 4 bases, with 11 bases between. The CDR3 extends over 14 amino acids. CDR3 DNA: TGTGCCAGCAGTTTATTTAGCTGGGGCACTGAAGCTTTCTTT. Translation gives CASSLFSWGTEAFF.

V usage is TRBV27 and J usage is TRBJ2-2; D may be TRBD1 or TRBD2 (5 bases each). The CDR3 length is 13 residues. Trimming left V 7 bases short and J 6 bases short, with 12 bases between. Germline V lookup: CDR1 MNHEY, CDR2 SMNVEV (reference sequence). The CDR3 reads CASNLRGAGELFF. Written as DNA, the CDR3 is TGTGCCAGCAACCTCAGAGGGGCCGGGGAGCTGTTTTTT.

This clonotype was seen a few times. This chain connects TRBV4-2 to TRBJ2-2; perhaps TRBD2 as D (6 bases). Trimming took off 3 bases at V and 5 bases at J, with 10 bases between the two ends. This CDR3 is 14 amino acids long. The germline V gene encodes CDR1 LGHNA and CDR2 YNFKEQ. CDR3 sequence reads: CASSQEGRTGELFF. In nucleotides, the CDR3 is TGTGCCAGCAGCCAGGAGGGTCGAACCGGGGAGCTGTTTTTT.

V and J are TRBV5-1 and TRBJ2-3; possibly TRBD2 for D (5 bases). The V end lost 2 bases, the J end lost 4 bases, and 14 bases lay between the germline ends. There are 15 residues in the CDR3. Germline CDR1 and CDR2: SGHRS and YFSETQ. CDR3 nucleotide sequence: TGCGCCAGCAGCTTAACAACCAGCGGACCAGATACGCAGTATTTT. It encodes CASSLTTSGPDTQYF.

This clonotype has ten or more counts. The V call is TRBV4-3, the J call TRBJ2-2; TRBD2 agrees at 10 bases. J was trimmed by 3 bases and V by 4 bases; bases with no gene match: 8. There are 17 residues in the CDR3. The germline V gene encodes CDR1 LGHNA and CDR2 YSLEER. CDR3 nucleotides: TGCGCCAGCAGCCGCGTTACTAGCGGGGACGACACCGGGGAGCTGTTTTTT. Protein product: CASSRVTSGDDTGELFF.

This clonotype appeared many times. This sequence joins TRBV6-5 and TRBJ2-4, with TRBD1 matching over 7 bases. Unmatched junction bases numbered 5, after V lost 2 bases and J lost 4 bases. Germline loops: CDR1 MNHEY, CDR2 SVGAGI. The CDR3 length is 15 residues. CDR3 region: CASSYGQGVKNIQYF. DNA of the CDR3: TGTGCCAGCAGTTACGGTCAGGGGGTTAAAAACATTCAGTACTTC.

The chain links TRBV7-8 to TRBJ1-1; D unresolved. The germline gives CDR1 SGHVS, CDR2 FQNEAQ. The germline V and J ends were trimmed by 2 bases and 2 bases, with 9 bases remaining between them. The CDR3 sequence is 14 residues long. The CDR3 nucleotides are TGTGCCAGCAGCTTATCAGATTTCAACACTGAAGCTTTCTTT. This translates into CASSLSDFNTEAFF.